The T cell receptor beta chain under discussion was sequenced for a study of identical twins. This clonotype was seen a few times. Its antigen is as yet unknown. General study results and limits: Twin sharing of out-of-frame TCR alpha was underestimated by models in monozygotic pairs.

Trimming took off 4 bases at V and 5 bases at J, with 21 bases between the two ends. The CDR3 consists of 15 residues. From germline, CDR1 is DFQATT and CDR2 SNEGSKA (reference sequence). The authors used template switching to add a universal primer site and gave cDNA unique molecular identifiers. Using its own MiXCR run on the 5' RACE reads, TCRdb lists one record per CDR3 protein. The sample contains under 300,000 distinct CDR3 sequences, around 8.8% of which appear only once. The same sample was also studied in work on yellow fever vaccine responses in identical twins.

The clonotype originates from a woman aged 18-29 years in good health. Sequencing input: CD8+ T cells sorted from blood. The rearrangement joins TRBV20-1 to TRBJ2-7, with D maybe TRBD2 (6 bases). CDR3 sequence (DNA): TGCAGTGCTATCCCGCGGGACTCCCTTTTGAACGAGCAGTACTTC. This codes for CSAIPRDSLLNEQYF.